This TCR beta chain is from a study of neurological immune-mediated disorders. TCRdb independently ran MiXCR on the 5' RACE reads; one entry per CDR3 protein. The sample consists of approximately 89,000 distinct CDR3 sequences, about 4.5% of them appearing once. With 1 base removed from V and 4 bases from J, the gap between germline ends came to 13 bases. The V gene's germline CDR1 is SGHVS and CDR2 FQNEAQ. There are 15 residues in the CDR3. This clonotype was observed many times. Described time point: longitudinal time-point 3. Material for sequencing was PBMCs. This receptor was identified in a woman between 55 and 75 years old with multiple sclerosis. The chain links TRBV7-8 to TRBJ1-2; D might be TRBD1 (5 bases). This CDR3 is CASSLVEAGPYGYTF. In DNA, the CDR3 is TGTGCCAGCAGCTTAGTCGAAGCGGGACCCTATGGCTACACCTTC.